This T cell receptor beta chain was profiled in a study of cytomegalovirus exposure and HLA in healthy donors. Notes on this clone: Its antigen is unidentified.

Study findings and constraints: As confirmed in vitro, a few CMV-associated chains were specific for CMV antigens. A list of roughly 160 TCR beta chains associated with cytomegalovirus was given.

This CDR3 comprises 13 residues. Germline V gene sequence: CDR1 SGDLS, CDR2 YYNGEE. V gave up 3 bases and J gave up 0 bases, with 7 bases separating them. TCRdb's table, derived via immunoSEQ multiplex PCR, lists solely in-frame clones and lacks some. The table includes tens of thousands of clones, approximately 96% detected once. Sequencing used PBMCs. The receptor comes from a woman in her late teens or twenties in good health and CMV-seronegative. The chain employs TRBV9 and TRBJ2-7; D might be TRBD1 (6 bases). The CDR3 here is CASSDRDSYEQYF. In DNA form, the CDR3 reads TGTGCCAGCAGCGACAGGGACTCCTACGAGCAGTACTTC.